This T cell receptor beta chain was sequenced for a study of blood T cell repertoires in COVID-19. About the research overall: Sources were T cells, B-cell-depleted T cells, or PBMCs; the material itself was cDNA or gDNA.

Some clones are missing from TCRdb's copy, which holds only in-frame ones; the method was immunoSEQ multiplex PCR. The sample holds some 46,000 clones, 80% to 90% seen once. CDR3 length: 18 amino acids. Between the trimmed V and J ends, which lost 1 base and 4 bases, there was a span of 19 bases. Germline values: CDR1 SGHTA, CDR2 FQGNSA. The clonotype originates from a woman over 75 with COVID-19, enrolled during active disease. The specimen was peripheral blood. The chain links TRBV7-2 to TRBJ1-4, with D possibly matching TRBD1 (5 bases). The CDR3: CASSLDHFMTAINEKLFF. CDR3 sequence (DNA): TGTGCCAGCAGCTTAGATCATTTCATGACAGCTATTAATGAAAAACTGTTTTTT.